These 9 T cell receptor beta chains were all obtained from the same sample, sequenced in a study of T-cell memory formation after mild COVID-19. TCRdb processed the 5' RACE reads anew with MiXCR; each CDR3 protein has one entry. The data contain about 270,000 distinct CDR3 sequences, 15% of them singletons. The sample taken for sequencing was PBMCs or a T cell subset sorted from them (not recorded which). The receptors here all came from an adult woman who had mild COVID-19 (a few samples of this study predate the infection). Cell type and time point are not known.

In its sample, this clonotype was seen a few times. V and J are TRBV7-6 and TRBJ2-7; 7 bases line up with TRBD1. In germline, CDR1 is SGHVS, CDR2 FNYEAQ. Germline trimming cut 5 bases from V and 2 bases from J; bases unmatched to any gene: 6. The CDR3 has 14 amino acids. In nucleotides, the CDR3 is TGTGCCAGCAGCCAGGGGACAGTCCCCTACGAGCAGTACTTC. Translated: CASSQGTVPYEQYF.

This clonotype was counted between two and nine times. The rearrangement uses TRBV5-1 and TRBJ2-5, with D perhaps TRBD1 (5 bases). CDR1 and CDR2 (germline): SGHRS, YFSETQ. The CDR3 sequence is 15 residues long. Between the trimmed V and J ends, which lost 3 bases and 3 bases, there was a span of 15 bases. The DNA for the CDR3 is TGCGCCAGCAGCTCATGGCAGGCGGACAAAGAGACCCAGTACTTC. Its protein is CASSSWQADKETQYF.

This clonotype showed up just a few times. The chain carries TRBV5-1 and TRBJ2-2, with D hard to call. The CDR3 extends over 14 amino acids. V lost 3 bases and J lost 2, with 8 bases in between. Per the germline V gene, CDR1 is SGHRS and CDR2 is YFSETQ. In nucleotides, the CDR3 is TGCGCCAGCAGCTCCTTAGACAACACCGGGGAGCTGTTTTTT. Protein sequence: CASSSLDNTGELFF.

This clonotype has just a few counts. As DNA, the CDR3 is TGCAGTGCTAGCCGACAGGGGCCTAACACCGGGGAGCTGTTTTTT. Amino acid sequence: CSASRQGPNTGELFF. The chain recombines TRBV20-1 with TRBJ2-2, with TRBD1 matching 8 bases. The CDR3 sequence is 15 residues long. CDR1 and CDR2 (germline): DFQATT, SNEGSKA (reference sequence). V dropped 3 bases and J dropped 2; count of bases not matched to a gene: 5.

This clonotype was seen a few times. The gene calls are TRBV20-1 and TRBJ2-4, with TRBD2 as a possible D gene (6 bases). This CDR3 has 15 residues. Germline-derived CDR1 and CDR2 are DFQATT and SNEGSKA (reference sequence). Trimming removed 6 bases from V and 0 bases from J, with 15 bases in between. The CDR3 nucleotides are TGCAGTGCCGCAACTCAGGGACTAGCCAAAAACATTCAGTACTTC. It yields the protein CSAATQGLAKNIQYF.

This clonotype was counted a few times. The chain is built from TRBV4-3 and TRBJ2-1, with 12 bases aligning to TRBD2. The CDR3 consists of 15 residues. The germline gives CDR1 LGHNA, CDR2 YSLEER. V dropped 5 bases and J dropped 7; count of bases not matched to a gene: 6. The CDR3 protein is CASSTLAGGRNEQFF. DNA for the CDR3: TGCGCCAGCAGCACACTAGCGGGAGGTCGTAATGAGCAGTTCTTC.

This clonotype was counted at least ten times. The V and J genes are TRBV12-3 or TRBV12-4 and TRBJ1-6; 9 bases are a match to TRBD1. J was trimmed by 4 bases and V by 7 bases; bases with no gene match: 8. The CDR3 is 16 amino acids. CDR3 loop: CASKSQGAVYNSPLHF. CDR3 nucleotide sequence: TGTGCCAGCAAGTCACAGGGGGCTGTGTATAATTCACCCCTCCACTTT.

This clonotype was seen more than once but under ten times. Here the CDR3 reads CASSRGTGGKLFF. DNA for the CDR3: TGTGCCAGCAGCCGGGGGACAGGGGGGAAACTGTTTTTT. The V and J genes are TRBV12-3 or TRBV12-4 and TRBJ1-4, with TRBD1 matching over 11 bases. The CDR3 covers 13 residues. With 6 bases clipped from V and 11 bases from J, the junction kept 5 bases outside the gene matches.

This clonotype was counted a few times. The chain combines TRBV23-1 with TRBJ2-3; D unclear. TRBV23-1 carries the ORF label, with uncertain function. The CDR3 is 17 amino acids. The V end lost 0 bases, the J end lost 4 bases, and 17 bases lay between the germline ends. The CDR3 DNA is TGCGCCAGCAGTCAATCGAGATGGAGAAGGGCCCCAGATACGCAGTATTTT. It translates to CASSQSRWRRAPDTQYF.